This T cell receptor beta chain was found in a study of blood T cell repertoires in COVID-19. This CDR3 region has 13 residues. Germline V gene lookup returns CDR1 LNHDA and CDR2 SQIVND (reference sequence). Trimming took 3 bases from V and 4 from J, leaving 7 bases between them. The protocol was immunoSEQ multiplex PCR, while the TCRdb copy is restricted to in-frame clones and leaves out a portion. Found here are 290,000 or so clones, about nine tenths of them singletons; the top ten hold roughly 3%. This clone showed up just once. The chain recombines TRBV19 with TRBJ2-1; D remains ambiguous. The TCR was taken from a young woman who had recovered from COVID-19. The material sequenced was PBMCs or T cells enriched from blood (not recorded which). The CDR3 protein is CASSMYGYNEQFF. The CDR3, as DNA: TGTGCCAGTAGTATGTACGGGTACAATGAGCAGTTCTTC.